This is a list of T cell receptor beta chains from one sample in a study of cytomegalovirus exposure and HLA in healthy donors. Produced via immunoSEQ multiplex PCR; TCRdb's table is partial and in-frame only. The data show approximately 110,000 clones, 65% to 75% seen once. Sample: PBMCs. The receptor source for this set is a man between 25 and 39 years old in good health and CMV-seropositive. The CDR3 runs from the conserved cysteine through the conserved F or W. The D gene is left open where the match is weak. Only some rows state a clone size, as once, few, many or a class for expanded clones.

V gene: TRBV2
clone size: .
J gene: TRBJ2-1
D gene: TRBD1
CDR3 DNA: TGTGCCAGCAGTGGACCCCTCCGGGACAGTTACAATGAGCAGTTCTTC
CDR3 protein: CASSGPLRDSYNEQFF

V gene: TRBV29-1
clone size: .
J gene: TRBJ2-3
D gene: .
CDR3 DNA: TGCAGCGTTGAGGGAGGGTGGGACACCCGCACAGATACGCAGTATTTT
CDR3 protein: CSVEGGWDTRTDTQYF

V gene: TRBV5-4
clone size: few
J gene: TRBJ1-2
D gene: .
CDR3 DNA: TGTGCCAGCAGCTTGGACAGGGGCTACACCTTC
CDR3 protein: CASSLDRGYTF

V gene: TRBV27
clone size: .
J gene: TRBJ2-7
D gene: .
CDR3 DNA: TGTGCCAGCCGCGGGGCCTACGAGCAGTACTTC
CDR3 protein: CASRGAYEQYF

V gene: TRBV5-5
clone size: .
J gene: TRBJ1-2
D gene: .
CDR3 DNA: TGTGCCAGCAGCTTAAAATCCGGGGGTTCCTTCTATGGCTACACCTTC
CDR3 protein: CASSLKSGGSFYGYTF

V gene: TRBV9
clone size: once
J gene: TRBJ1-2
D gene: .
CDR3 DNA: TGTGCCAGCAGCGTAGAGGGGGTTTATGGCTACACCTTC
CDR3 protein: CASSVEGVYGYTF

V gene: TRBV28
clone size: .
J gene: TRBJ2-7
D gene: TRBD2
CDR3 DNA: TGTGCCAGCAGAATATTCCGGACTAGCGGGGGCTACGAGCAGTACTTC
CDR3 protein: CASRIFRTSGGYEQYF

V gene: TRBV11-1
clone size: .
J gene: TRBJ2-1
D gene: .
CDR3 DNA: TGTGCCAGCAGCTTGGAGGTTTTGTCCTACAATGAGCAGTTCTTC
CDR3 protein: CASSLEVLSYNEQFF

V gene: TRBV2
clone size: .
J gene: TRBJ1-2
D gene: .
CDR3 DNA: TGTGCCAGCAGTGAACTTAAGCCCAACTATGGCTACACCTTC
CDR3 protein: CASSELKPNYGYTF

V gene: TRBV19
clone size: .
J gene: TRBJ1-1
D gene: .
CDR3 DNA: TGTGCCAGTAGTACCAGGGTGAACACTGAAGCTTTCTTT
CDR3 protein: CASSTRVNTEAFF

V gene: TRBV2
clone size: few
J gene: TRBJ1-5
D gene: .
CDR3 DNA: TGTGCCAGCAGCCTCCCTATGGGCAATCAGCCCCAGCATTTT
CDR3 protein: CASSLPMGNQPQHF

V gene: TRBV5-1
clone size: .
J gene: TRBJ2-7
D gene: .
CDR3 DNA: TGCGCCAGCAGCCCTTACCAGGGGGGTCGCTCCTACGAGCAGTACTTC
CDR3 protein: CASSPYQGGRSYEQYF

V gene: TRBV7-2
clone size: .
J gene: TRBJ2-1
D gene: TRBD2
CDR3 DNA: TGTGCCAGCAGCTTACGTCCCCTAGCGGGGGGGTACAATGAGCAGTTCTTC
CDR3 protein: CASSLRPLAGGYNEQFF

V gene: TRBV19
clone size: once
J gene: TRBJ1-4
D gene: .
CDR3 DNA: TGTGCCAGTAGGGCAGGGGACGCAACTAATGAAAAACTGTTTTTT
CDR3 protein: CASRAGDATNEKLFF

V gene: TRBV28
clone size: .
J gene: TRBJ1-1
D gene: .
CDR3 DNA: TGTGCCAGCAGACCGATCAGGGAGGTCCCTGAAGCTTTCTTT
CDR3 protein: CASRPIREVPEAFF